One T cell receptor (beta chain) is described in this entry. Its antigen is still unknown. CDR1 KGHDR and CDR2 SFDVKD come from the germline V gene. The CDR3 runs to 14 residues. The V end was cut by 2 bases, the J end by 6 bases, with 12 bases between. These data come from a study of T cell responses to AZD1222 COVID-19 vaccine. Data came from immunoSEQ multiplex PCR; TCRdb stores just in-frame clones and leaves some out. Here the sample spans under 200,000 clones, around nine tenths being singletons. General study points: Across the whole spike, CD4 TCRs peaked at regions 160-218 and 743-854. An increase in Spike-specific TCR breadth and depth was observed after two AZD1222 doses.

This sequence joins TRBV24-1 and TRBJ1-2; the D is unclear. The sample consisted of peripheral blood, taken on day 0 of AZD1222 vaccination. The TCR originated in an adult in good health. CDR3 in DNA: TGTGCCACCAGTGATTCGGCCATGGCGAATGGCTACACCTTC. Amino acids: CATSDSAMANGYTF.